The clone carrying this T cell receptor beta chain turned up a few times. Its matching antigen is unknown. This entry comes from a study of molecular identifiers for immune sequencing clone quantification. The study's findings and limits: Barcode sharing among identical TCR molecules could make large clones appear smaller.

The CDR3 runs 14 residues. V shed 2 bases and J 8 bases; nucleotides not matched to a gene: 5. Germline CDR1 is SGHRS and CDR2 is YFSETQ. A single record per CDR3 protein comes from TCRdb applying MiXCR to the PCR reads. This table has tens of thousands of distinct CDR3 sequences, about a fifth appearing once. The chain joins TRBV5-1 to TRBJ2-3, with TRBD2 matching over 10 bases. This TCR derives from a human donor in good health. Some libraries in this study had Jurkat cell RNA spiked in. Source material: naive CD8+ T cells from blood, with Jurkat cell RNA spiked in. Subset given: FACS-sorted CD8+CD4-CCR7+CD45RA+ naive T cells. The DNA for the CDR3 is TGCGCCAGCAGCTTCGTTAGCGGGAGGAGTACGCAGTATTTT. Its protein is CASSFVSGRSTQYF.